The 31 T cell receptor beta chains reported below all come from one sample, sequenced in a study of blood T cell repertoires in COVID-19. The repertoire was sequenced with immunoSEQ multiplex PCR; TCRdb's copy has only in-frame clones and lacks some. The repertoire includes some 150,000 clones, roughly 87% of them detected once, and 1.5% to 2% sits in the top ten. The sequenced sample was peripheral blood. The receptors derive from a woman aged 50 to 60 with acute or convalescent COVID-19.

V usage is TRBV12-3 or TRBV12-4 and J usage is TRBJ1-5; possible D gene TRBD1, 6 bases. The length of the CDR3 is 12 residues. Between the trimmed V and J ends, which lost 3 bases and 10 bases, there was a span of 10 bases. CDR3 DNA sequence: TGTGCCAGCAGTTTCACAGGGAGCCCCCAGCATTTT. This sequence encodes CASSFTGSPQHF.

The chain uses TRBV27 and TRBJ2-3; TRBD1 might be the D (5 bases). This CDR3 region has 14 residues. CDR1 and CDR2 from the germline V gene are MNHEY and SMNVEV (reference sequence). V shed 8 bases and J shed 4 bases, with 16 bases lying between them. The CDR3 loop is CASSLVRVPDTQYF. The CDR3 bases are TGTGCCAGCTCCTTGGTCAGGGTCCCAGATACGCAGTATTTT.

The chain joins TRBV6-1 to TRBJ1-4, with D unresolved. CDR3 length: 13 amino acids. Germline CDR1 and CDR2: MNHNS and SASEGT. The V gene lost 4 bases and the J gene lost 7 bases, with 10 bases spanning the gap. CDR3 DNA: TGTGCCAGCAGTGGTCCAGCGCGTGAAAAACTGTTTTTT. Amino acids: CASSGPAREKLFF.

The chain joins TRBV6-2 or TRBV6-3 to TRBJ1-2, with a tentative D call TRBD1 (5 bases). The V gene lost 6 bases and the J gene lost 4 bases, with 15 bases spanning the gap. The CDR3 is 14 residues long. Per germline, CDR1 MNHEY and CDR2 SVGEGT. The CDR3 region is CASSTPDRFYGYTF. In nucleotides, the CDR3 is TGTGCCAGCAGCACCCCCGACAGATTCTATGGCTACACCTTC.

This clone has a single count. The rearrangement uses TRBV6-5 and TRBJ1-1; 12 bases match TRBD1. Germline loops: CDR1 MNHEY, CDR2 SVGAGI. V lost 5 bases, J lost 13 bases, and 5 bases stayed unmatched. The CDR3 extends over 12 amino acids. The CDR3 reads CASSRDRGQGFF. The CDR3 coding sequence is TGTGCCAGCAGTCGGGACAGGGGGCAGGGTTTCTTT.

This chain joins TRBV6-5 and TRBJ1-2, with no clear D. V lost 2 bases to trimming and J lost 2 bases, with 9 bases between them. The CDR3 loop spans 14 amino acids. Germline V gene data show CDR1 as MNHEY and CDR2 as SVGAGI. The CDR3 sequence is CASSYGRENYGYTF. The CDR3 region has the DNA TGTGCCAGCAGTTACGGAAGGGAGAACTATGGCTACACCTTC.

This rearrangement joins TRBV5-1 to TRBJ1-1; 7 bases line up with TRBD1. Per germline, CDR1 SGHRS and CDR2 YFSETQ. This CDR3 spans 13 amino acids. V shed 2 bases, J shed 7 bases, and the junction held 5 bases outside the gene matches. The CDR3 coding sequence is TGCGCCAGCAGCTTAACGACAGGGAGTGAAGCTTTCTTT. The encoded protein is CASSLTTGSEAFF.

The chain is built from TRBV19 and TRBJ2-1; no reliable D call. CDR3 length equals 11 residues. Germline V gives CDR1 LNHDA, CDR2 SQIVND (reference sequence). Trimming stripped 4 bases from V and 8 bases from J, with 6 bases between. Written as DNA, the CDR3 is TGTGCCAGTAGTAAGAGGTATGAGCAGTTCTTC. It is translated as CASSKRYEQFF. The full variable domain, rest sourced from reference TRBV19 and TRBJ2-1, is DGGITQSPKYLFRKEGQNVTLSCEQNLNHDAMYWYRQDPGQGLRLIYYSQIVNDFQKGDIAEGYSVSREKKESFPLTVTSAQKNPTAFYLCASSKRYEQFFGPGTRLTVL.

The chain has TRBV27 and TRBJ2-3; no clear D. The CDR3 consists of 13 residues. V dropped 2 bases and J dropped 4 bases, with 7 bases sitting between them. Looked up from germline, CDR1 is MNHEY and CDR2 is SMNVEV (reference sequence). CDR3 protein: CASSLGSSDTQYF. CDR3 coding DNA: TGTGCCAGCAGTTTAGGTAGCTCAGATACGCAGTATTTT.

V and J are TRBV30 and TRBJ1-2; unclear D gene. Trimming pared 3 bases from V and 3 bases from J, leaving 14 bases between. CDR3 length: 14 amino acids. The V gene's germline CDR1 is GTSNPN and CDR2 SVGIG (reference sequence). CDR3 DNA sequence: TGTGCCTGGAGGTGGGCGGGATCCGACTATGGCTACACCTTC. This codes for CAWRWAGSDYGYTF.

This chain connects TRBV24-1 to TRBJ1-2; 7 nucleotides align to TRBD1. J was trimmed by 7 bases and V by 1 base; bases with no gene match: 8. Per the germline V gene, CDR1 is KGHDR and CDR2 is SFDVKD. The CDR3 length is 15 residues. The CDR3 reads CATSDFRQGRGGYTF. The CDR3 DNA reads TGTGCCACCAGTGATTTTCGACAGGGAAGGGGTGGCTACACCTTC.

This clone came up once. This chain uses TRBV5-4 with TRBJ1-6, with 7 bases identical to TRBD1. Trimming cost V 0 bases and J 7 bases; bases outside gene matches: 4. The CDR3 is 15 residues long. Germline V gene data show CDR1 as SGHNT and CDR2 as YYREEE (reference sequence). CDR3 nucleotides: TGTGCCAGCAGCTTGGGGAGGGGGCCAAATTCACCCCTCCACTTT. Its translation is CASSLGRGPNSPLHF. The full variable domain, rest sourced from reference TRBV5-4 and TRBJ1-6, is ETGVTQSPTHLIKTRGQQVTLRCSSQSGHNTVSWYQQALGQGPQFIFQYYREEENGRGNFPPRFSGLQFPNYSSELNVNALELDDSALYLCASSLGRGPNSPLHFGNGTRLTVT.

The chain combines TRBV4-3 with TRBJ2-7; TRBD2 aligns across 9 bases. This CDR3 comprises 16 residues. The trim removed 0 bases at V and 2 bases at J, leaving 5 bases unmatched. Germline V gene data show CDR1 as LGHNA and CDR2 as YSLEER. CDR3 bases: TGCGCCAGCAGCCAAGAAGAGGGCGGGGGGGCCTACGAGCAGTACTTC. Its protein product is CASSQEEGGGAYEQYF.

In its sample, this clone was seen once. This rearrangement joins TRBV4-2 to TRBJ1-2, with TRBD1 matching 9 bases. J lost 5 bases, V lost 3 bases, and 10 bases had no gene match. Germline CDR1 reads LGHNA; CDR2 reads YNFKEQ. This CDR3 region has 16 residues. CDR3 sequence: CASSQSRDRDSYGYTF. CDR3 bases: TGTGCCAGCAGCCAGAGCCGGGACAGGGATTCGTATGGCTACACCTTC.

The chain combines TRBV30 with TRBJ1-4, with D unresolved. CDR3 length equals 14 residues. CDR1 and CDR2 (germline): GTSNPN, SVGIG (reference sequence). Trimming cost V 5 bases and J 10 bases, with 20 bases left between them. The CDR3, as DNA: TGTGCCTGGCGAAGGACCGGGAAGGAAGGAAAACTGTTTTTT. It specifies CAWRRTGKEGKLFF.

The chain recombines TRBV24-1 with TRBJ1-2; D ambiguous. CDR3 length: 15 amino acids. Germline lookup yields CDR1 KGHDR and CDR2 SFDVKD. V was clipped by 3 bases and J by 7 bases, with 17 bases between them. The CDR3 sequence: CATSDVSGQAGGYTF. CDR3 bases: TGTGCCACCAGTGATGTGAGCGGGCAGGCCGGTGGCTACACCTTC.

The J gene is TRBJ2-3, the V gene TRBV4-3; 7 bases line up with TRBD2. The V and J ends lost 3 bases and 1 base, in that order; junction bases with no gene match: 1. The CDR3 spans 14 residues. The germline V gene encodes CDR1 LGHNA and CDR2 YSLEER. The CDR3 here is CASSQAGGTDTQYF. The CDR3, as DNA: TGCGCCAGCAGCCAGGCGGGGGGCACAGATACGCAGTATTTT.

The V call is TRBV30, the J call TRBJ1-1; D is perhaps TRBD1 (6 bases). Trimming took off 6 bases at V and 3 bases at J, with 14 bases between the two ends. The CDR3 extends over 13 amino acids. Germline CDR1 GTSNPN, CDR2 SVGIG (reference sequence). The CDR3 bases are TGTGCCTGTTTAACAGGGAGGGACACTGAAGCTTTCTTT. Its translation is CACLTGRDTEAFF.

V and J are TRBV2 and TRBJ1-6; D may be TRBD1 (5 bases). V gave up 1 base and J gave up 14 bases, with 12 bases separating them. The germline V gene has CDR1 SNHLY and CDR2 FYNNEI. This CDR3 has 13 residues. The DNA for the CDR3 is TGTGCCAGCAGTGAAGACAGGACAAGGACCCTCCACTTT. Translation gives CASSEDRTRTLHF. Complete variable domain (other parts from reference TRBV2 and TRBJ1-6): EPEVTQTPSHQVTQMGQEVILRCVPISNHLYFYWYRQILGQKVEFLVSFYNNEISEKSEIFDDQFSVERPDGSNFTLKIRSTKLEDSAMYFCASSEDRTRTLHFGNGTRLTVT.

Details on this clone: The sample holds other DNA sequences that translate to the same CDR3. J is TRBJ2-5 and V is TRBV9; TRBD2 is a possible D gene (5 bases). This CDR3 has 13 amino acids. V lost 0 bases and J lost 4, with 7 bases in between. Germline V gene sequence: CDR1 SGDLS, CDR2 YYNGEE. CDR3 sequence: CASSVGGPETQYF. The DNA of the CDR3 is TGTGCCAGCAGCGTAGGCGGGCCAGAGACCCAGTACTTC.

This chain links TRBV18 with TRBJ2-7, with D possibly TRBD1 on 6 matching bases. The CDR3 has 13 amino acids. The germline V gene encodes CDR1 KGHSH and CDR2 LQKENI. The V end lost 2 bases, the J end lost 3 bases, and 8 bases lay between the germline ends. In DNA form, the CDR3 reads TGTGCCAGCTCACCAAGGACAGACTACGAGCAGTACTTC. Translated, it gives CASSPRTDYEQYF.

This sequence joins TRBV19 and TRBJ2-5; 7 nucleotides match TRBD1. The J segment lost 1 base and the V segment lost 5 bases, leaving 7 bases of the junction unmatched. Per germline, CDR1 LNHDA and CDR2 SQIVND (reference sequence). The CDR3 covers 15 residues. In DNA form, the CDR3 reads TGTGCCAGTAGTGGAACCGGGACAGCCCAAGAGACCCAGTACTTC. Translation gives CASSGTGTAQETQYF.

The chain employs TRBV18 and TRBJ2-5; D ambiguous. Germline loops: CDR1 KGHSH, CDR2 LQKENI. Trimming removed 2 bases at V and 2 bases at J, with 6 bases between. This CDR3 has 13 residues. The CDR3 region has the DNA TGTGCCAGCTCACCAATCAGGCAAGAGACCCAGTACTTC. This gives the protein CASSPIRQETQYF.

This rearrangement joins TRBV2 to TRBJ1-1; a possible D gene is TRBD1 (5 bases). The CDR3 sequence is 15 residues long. V dropped 1 base and J dropped 3 bases, with 12 bases sitting between them. The V gene's germline CDR1 is SNHLY and CDR2 FYNNEI. The CDR3 DNA is TGTGCCAGCAGTGAAGTTCCGGGGGGGGACACTGAAGCTTTCTTT. Amino acid sequence: CASSEVPGGDTEAFF.

CDR3 amino acids: CASSLVAGEQFF. CDR3 DNA: TGTGCCAGCAGCTTGGTGGCGGGTGAGCAGTTCTTC. J is TRBJ2-1 and V is TRBV5-5; D might be TRBD2 (5 bases). Germline loops: CDR1 SGHKS, CDR2 YYEKEE (reference sequence). Trimming took 0 bases from V and 9 from J, leaving 7 bases between them. The CDR3 length is 12 residues.

V gene TRBV4-2 combines with J gene TRBJ2-7, with a possible D match to TRBD2 (6 bases). The germline V gene encodes CDR1 LGHNA and CDR2 YNFKEQ. The CDR3 covers 15 residues. The ends were cut back, 5 bases at V and 6 bases at J, with 20 bases in the middle. In nucleotides, the CDR3 is TGTGCCAGCAGCGTTTTGGGGGGTGCTCCTGCCGAGCAGTACTTC. Protein sequence: CASSVLGGAPAEQYF.

This sequence joins TRBV14 and TRBJ2-1, with D perhaps matching TRBD2 (6 bases). The CDR3 runs 15 residues. Trimming cost V 1 base and J 8 bases, with 15 bases left between them. The V gene's germline CDR1 is SGHDN and CDR2 FVKESK. The CDR3 sequence is CASSQAGERFDEQFF. In DNA form, the CDR3 reads TGTGCCAGCAGCCAAGCGGGAGAAAGGTTCGATGAGCAGTTCTTC.

V gene TRBV3-1 (or the pseudogene TRBV3-2) combines with J gene TRBJ2-1; 16 nucleotides align to TRBD2. After removal of 4 bases from V and 14 bases from J, the junction contained 5 bases not matched to a gene. CDR3 length equals 14 residues. Germline-derived CDR1 and CDR2 are LGHDT and YNNKEL (reference sequence). In DNA, the CDR3 is TGTGCCAGCAGCCCGGGACTAGCGGGAGGGCCGAAGTTCTTC. The encoded protein is CASSPGLAGGPKFF.

This chain connects TRBV19 to TRBJ1-5; D is possibly TRBD1 (6 bases). Germline CDR1 is LNHDA and CDR2 is SQIVND (reference sequence). There are 14 residues in the CDR3. Trimming took off 7 bases at V and 4 bases at J, with 14 bases between the two ends. The chain's CDR3 is CASTMGQGNQPQHF. The CDR3 coding sequence is TGTGCCAGTACCATGGGGCAGGGGAATCAGCCCCAGCATTTT.

This rearrangement joins TRBV3-1 (or the pseudogene TRBV3-2) to TRBJ1-2; weak D call: TRBD1 (5 bases). V lost 1 base and J lost 3, with 12 bases in between. Germline CDR1 LGHDT, CDR2 YNNKEL (reference sequence). CDR3 length: 15 amino acids. For the CDR3, the DNA is TGTGCCAGCAGCCAAGCGGACAATTATTACTATGGCTACACCTTC. Encoded protein: CASSQADNYYYGYTF.

V is TRBV7-9 and J is TRBJ2-7; 7 bases line up with TRBD1. The CDR3 runs to 14 residues. From germline, CDR1 is SEHNR and CDR2 FQNEAQ (reference sequence). V trimming: 8 bases; J trimming: 0 bases; junction bases outside the gene matches: 7. This CDR3 is CASSRQGLSYEQYF. CDR3 nucleotide sequence: TGTGCCAGCTCTAGACAGGGCCTCTCCTACGAGCAGTACTTC. The full variable domain, completed using reference TRBV7-9 and TRBJ2-7, is DTGVSQNPRHKITKRGQNVTFRCDPISEHNRLYWYRQTLGQGPEFLTYFQNEAQLEKSRLLSDRFSAERPKGSFSTLEIQRTEQGDSAMYLCASSRQGLSYEQYFGPGTRLTVT.